This TCR beta chain was captured in a study of cytomegalovirus exposure and HLA in healthy donors. Overall study findings and caveats: Association of a missense DCLRE1C variant with TCR beta V- and J-gene trimming was reported in a later analysis.

Donors counted as nominally healthy when sampled, yet unrecorded immune exposures were likely. It was with 60 Vbeta and 13 Jbeta primers that the PCR ran. Profiled with immunoSEQ multiplex PCR; TCRdb holds only in-frame clones, not every one. The sample lists roughly 140,000 clones, about 80% seen once, with about 2.2% in the top ten. This clone was detected only a few times. What it recognizes is unknown. The germline V and J ends were trimmed by 0 bases and 5 bases, with 8 bases remaining between them. CDR3 length: 13 residues. The germline gives CDR1 MNHEY, CDR2 SVGAGI. V gene TRBV6-5 combines with J gene TRBJ2-7, with a weak D call TRBD2 (6 bases). Source material: PBMCs. The receptor's source is a woman under 30 in good health and CMV-seropositive. CDR3 region: CASSYSGGNEQYF. In DNA form, the CDR3 reads TGTGCCAGCAGTTACTCCGGGGGAAACGAGCAGTACTTC.